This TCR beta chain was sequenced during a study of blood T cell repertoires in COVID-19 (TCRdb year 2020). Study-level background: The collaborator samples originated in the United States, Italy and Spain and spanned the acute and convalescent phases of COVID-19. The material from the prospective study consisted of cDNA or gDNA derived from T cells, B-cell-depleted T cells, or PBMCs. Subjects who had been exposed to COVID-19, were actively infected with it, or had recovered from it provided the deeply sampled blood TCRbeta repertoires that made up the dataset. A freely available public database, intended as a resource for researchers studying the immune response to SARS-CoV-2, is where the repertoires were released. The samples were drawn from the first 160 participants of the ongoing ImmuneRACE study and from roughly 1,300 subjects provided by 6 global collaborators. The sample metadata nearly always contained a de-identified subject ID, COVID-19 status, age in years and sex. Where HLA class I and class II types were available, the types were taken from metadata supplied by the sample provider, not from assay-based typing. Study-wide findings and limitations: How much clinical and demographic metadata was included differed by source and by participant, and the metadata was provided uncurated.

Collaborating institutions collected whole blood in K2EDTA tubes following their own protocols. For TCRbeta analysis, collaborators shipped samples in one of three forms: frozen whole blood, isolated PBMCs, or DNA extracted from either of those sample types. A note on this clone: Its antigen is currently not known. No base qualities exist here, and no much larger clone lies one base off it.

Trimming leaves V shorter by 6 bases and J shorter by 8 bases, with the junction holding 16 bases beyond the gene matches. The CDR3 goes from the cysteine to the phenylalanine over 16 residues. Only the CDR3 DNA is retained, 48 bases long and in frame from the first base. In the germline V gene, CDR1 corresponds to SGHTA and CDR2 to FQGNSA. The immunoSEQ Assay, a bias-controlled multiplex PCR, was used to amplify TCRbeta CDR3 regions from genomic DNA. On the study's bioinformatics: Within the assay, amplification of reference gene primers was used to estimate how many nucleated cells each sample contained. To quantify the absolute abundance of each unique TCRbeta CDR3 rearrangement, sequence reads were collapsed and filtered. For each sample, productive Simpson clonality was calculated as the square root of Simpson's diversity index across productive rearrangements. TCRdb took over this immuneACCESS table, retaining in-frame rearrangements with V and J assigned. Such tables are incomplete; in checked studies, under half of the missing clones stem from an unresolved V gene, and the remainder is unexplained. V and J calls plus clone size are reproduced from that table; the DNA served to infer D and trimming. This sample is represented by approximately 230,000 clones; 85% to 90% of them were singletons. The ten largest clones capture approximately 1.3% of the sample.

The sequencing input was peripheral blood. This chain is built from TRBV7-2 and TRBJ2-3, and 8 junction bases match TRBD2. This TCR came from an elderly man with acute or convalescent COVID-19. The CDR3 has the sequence CASSSRTSSAEGTQYF. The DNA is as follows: TGTGCCAGCAGTTCCCGGACTAGCTCAGCTGAAGGTACGCAGTATTTT.